Listed here are 5 T cell receptor beta chains from one sample, sequenced in a study of shared clonotypes between healthy human individuals. Profiling relied on immunoSEQ multiplex PCR, and the TCRdb table lists in-frame clones only, not all of them. This table has approximately 480,000 clones, over 60% appearing once. What was sequenced was PBMCs. These TCRs come from a woman between 40 and 55 years old in good health. Some clones in this sample may be carry-over from other donors' samples.

This clone was seen ten or more times. The chain combines TRBV4-2 with TRBJ2-7; 10 positions match TRBD2. Germline V gene data show CDR1 as LGHNA and CDR2 as YNFKEQ. The CDR3 contains 17 residues. V lost 1 base to trimming and J lost 3 bases; unmatched junction nucleotides: 9. The CDR3 sequence: CASSQVGTSGISYEQYF. DNA of the CDR3: TGTGCCAGCAGCCAAGTGGGAACTAGCGGGATTAGCTACGAGCAGTACTTC.

The table lists this clone with a count of one. The chain is built from TRBV28 and TRBJ2-5; 9 bases match TRBD1. V lost 6 bases and J lost 2; bases outside the gene matches: 4. The germline gives CDR1 MDHEN, CDR2 SYDVKM. The CDR3 consists of 14 residues. The CDR3 protein is CASRGTGQQETQYF. CDR3 DNA sequence: TGTGCCAGCAGGGGGACAGGGCAACAAGAGACCCAGTACTTC.

The chain recombines TRBV9 with TRBJ2-5, with 10 nucleotides matching TRBD1. The germline V gene encodes CDR1 SGDLS and CDR2 YYNGEE. This CDR3 spans 16 amino acids. The ends lost 4 bases at V and 4 bases at J; junction bases unmatched: 10. The CDR3 loop is CASSRTGGRVAETQYF. DNA of the CDR3: TGTGCCAGCAGCCGGACAGGGGGTCGGGTAGCAGAGACCCAGTACTTC.

In nucleotides, the CDR3 is TGTGCCAGTAGTATAGATCTCGCCAGGGACAATCAGCCCCAGCATTTT. Its translation: CASSIDLARDNQPQHF. The V and J genes are TRBV19 and TRBJ1-5; D perhaps matches TRBD1 (5 bases). The V gene lost 0 bases and the J gene lost 3 bases, with 12 bases spanning the gap. Germline-derived CDR1 and CDR2 are LNHDA and SQIVND (reference sequence). The length of the CDR3 is 16 residues.

The chain recombines TRBV28 with TRBJ1-4; perhaps TRBD1 as D (5 bases). Germline CDR1 is MDHEN and CDR2 is SYDVKM. CDR3 length: 16 amino acids. With 6 bases removed from V and 7 bases from J, the gap between germline ends came to 21 bases. As DNA, the CDR3 is TGTGCCAGCAGCCAACCTTCCGGGACGGGATCTGAAAAACTGTTTTTT. The encoded protein is CASSQPSGTGSEKLFF.